The present T cell receptor (beta chain) was sequenced within a study of T-cell reconstitution after alpha-beta-depleted transplantation in children. Ten or more counts support this clonotype. For TCRbeta, the library was prepared with unique molecular identifiers. One entry per CDR3 protein results from TCRdb running MiXCR on the PCR reads. The data contain about 200,000 distinct CDR3 sequences, around 5.9% of them singletons. Germline CDR1 SGHVS, CDR2 FNYEAQ. V gave up 0 bases and J gave up 6 bases, with 12 bases separating them. This CDR3 region has 15 residues. Material: PBMCs, obtained before TCRalphabeta/CD19-depleted stem cell transplant. The TCR sequence derives from a girl under three years old with combined immunodeficiency, due to receive a stem cell transplant. The chain joins TRBV7-6 to TRBJ2-1; no clear D. CDR3 protein: CASSLASFGFNEQFF. The CDR3 bases are TGTGCCAGCAGCTTAGCGTCATTCGGTTTCAATGAGCAGTTCTTC.